Below, one T cell receptor beta chain is given with its context. Its antigen is not yet known. No much larger clone exists at a distance of one base, and base qualities are not known. The method behind the library was the immunoSEQ multiplex PCR assay. A mixture of 60 forward primers for TCR Vbeta segments and 13 reverse primers for TCR Jbeta segments was used in the multiplex PCR. Amplification of the CDR3 region of rearranged TCR beta genes was performed with a multiplex PCR assay on genomic DNA. Amplified TCR beta libraries were sequenced as 87-base-pair reads on the Illumina HiSeq System. The study's processing was this. Across the 500 to 700 repertoires, a later analysis counted approximately 83 million unique TCR beta chains, some 11 million of which were shared by at least two donors. A nearest-neighbor algorithm error-corrected the raw reads and collapsed the reads into unique sequences, merging closely related sequences to remove PCR and sequencing errors. CDR3 sequences were aligned to IMGT reference sequences to assign V, D and J gene segments. Each retained sequence needed at least a six-nucleotide match to both a V gene segment and a J gene segment. A rearrangement counted as productive if the CDR3 had no stop codons and remained in frame with V and J, and every other rearrangement counted as non-productive. CDR3 was defined according to IMGT convention as the region running from the second conserved V-encoded cysteine to the conserved J-encoded phenylalanine. The earlier analysis of about 570 of the donors excluded any sequence lacking an unambiguous match to a single V gene segment. An earlier analysis of around 600 of the donors classified V segments as functional when productive rearrangements were above 56.7% and as segregating when the standard deviation between donors was above 5%. To diagnose cytomegalovirus status from the catalog of TCR beta chain sequences, a statistical classification framework was built. V and J gene assignment, in a later analysis, came from comparing TCR nucleotide sequences with IMGT/GENE-DB human TR gene sequences. A later analysis assigned CDR3 sequences and most-parsimonious VDJ recombination scenarios with the TCRdist pipeline. In a later analysis, each TCR beta chain was defined by its CDR3 amino acid sequence together with its V-gene family, and reads lacking a unique V-gene family were excluded. As a way to deal with suspected cross-contamination and a sequencing artifact, a later analysis dropped hundreds of nucleotide sequences that were highly shared and had low generation probability. A later analysis calculated a clonal expansion index for each public chain from normalized within-repertoire ranks of inferred template counts. In a later analysis, generation probabilities were computed using a VDJ recombination model fitted to out-of-frame rearrangements, and the results were checked against IGoR. In a later analysis, hypergeometric tests were used to score TCR-TCR, TCR-HLA and TCR-CMV co-occurrence, with a repertoire-size bias correction applied to TCR pairs. In a later analysis, false discovery rates were estimated by permuting HLA or CMV assignments 20 times. In a later analysis, co-occurring TCRs were grouped using DBSCAN, with TCRdist sequence similarity added in when clustering inside HLA-allele-positive subsets. Repertoires with fewer than 30,000 or more than 120,000 public chains were left out of co-occurrence clustering, as were about 5 repertoires with anomalous nucleotide sharing. TCRdb stores this immuneACCESS table with in-frame sequences only. Part of the clones is absent; in the studies checked, under half of the shortfall reflects unresolved V genes, and no reason is known for the rest. V and J calls and clone size come straight from that table; D and trimming were deduced from the DNA. Within this sample are 65,000 to 90,000 clones, with around 79% of them counted one time only. 2% to 3% of the sample is held by the ten biggest clonotypes.

The cohort comprised approximately 700 healthy bone marrow donors. Cohort members were all nominally healthy when sampled, although unrecorded immune exposures were likely present. The donor was CMV seronegative and was included in the group of over 300 seronegative cohort members. Every donor gave a peripheral blood sample, and the peripheral blood mononuclear cells from that sample were used for TCR beta sequencing. The Qiagen DNeasy Blood Extraction Kit was used to extract genomic DNA from the blood cell samples. This sample is part of a study of cytomegalovirus exposure and HLA in healthy donors (dated by TCRdb to about 2017). About the study as a whole: An earlier analysis of approximately 640 of the donors reported 250 to 300 Gb of sequence data and about 100 million unique TCR beta sequences from roughly 180 million T cells. An early release covering 550 to 650 HLA-typed donors comprised about 300 gigabases of sequencing data and around 80 million unique TCR sequences. Of the 300 to 500 genotyped donors, 75% to 85% were placed in the genetic ancestry cluster associated with self-reported Caucasian donors. The study aimed to test whether cataloging public T cell receptors could reveal signatures of past pathogen exposure. The study profiled the T cell repertoires of approximately 700 subjects by immunosequencing and related them to cytomegalovirus serostatus. A separate validation cohort of roughly 130 different subjects was used in addition to the 666-subject first cohort. High-throughput TCR immunosequencing, statistical association of individual TCRs with disease status, and machine learning were combined to predict cytomegalovirus infection status. In a later analysis, previously published TCR beta repertoires from 600 to 850 donors were re-analyzed and high-resolution HLA genotyping was added so that TCR occurrence patterns could be studied. Rather than drawing on any new phenotypic data, the later analysis identified candidate immune exposures from TCR beta sequences and the way those sequences occurred across donors. In an earlier analysis of more than 550 of the donors, high-throughput TCR beta sequencing was used to judge whether each TCR beta V gene segment behaved as functional or pseudogenic. Donor age, sex, ethnicity and CMV serostatus were compiled together with the repertoire data. A later genetic analysis took genome-wide SNP genotypes for about 65% of the 666 donors and used that subset as a discovery cohort. Every discovery cohort repertoire had been produced on one sequencing platform. HLA typing included class I and class II loci at four-digit resolution. Typing coverage varied by locus: 629-630 donors for A, B, C, DRB1 and DQB1; 500 to 550 for DQA1; over 600 for DPA1; under 490 for DPB1. Four to six DR-DQ haplotypes were handled as single units for association and clustering, since linkage in the cohort was strong. On average, around 230,000 unique TCR beta nucleotide sequences were sequenced per donor among 300 to 500 genotyped donors of the cohort, with approximately 18% of those sequences being non-productive.

The V end loses 6 bases and the J end loses 6 bases, and a stretch of 18 bases separates them. CDR1 and CDR2 are drawn from the germline V gene (reference sequence): SEHNR, FQNEAQ. From the cysteine through the phenylalanine, the CDR3 covers 14 amino acids. Only the CDR3 region is kept as DNA, spanning 42 bases read in frame from base 1. Paper-wide results and their limitations: The authors suggested that the approach could potentially be extended to other disease states and immunological phenotypes. A total of 164 TCR beta chains were listed by the study as associated with cytomegalovirus. In a later analysis, most CMV-associated TCR beta chains were found to appear HLA-restricted, with HLA associations seemingly driven largely by CMV exposure. In a later analysis, the rate of TCR association differed among HLA loci, with DRB1 alleles having the most associated TCRs and HLA-C alleles having the fewest. The sequencing pipeline was judged likely to have produced a cluster of highly shared sequence variants as a technical artifact. The 87-base-pair reads could not distinguish some IMGT-functional V segments, including TRBV6-2 and TRBV6-3, so those segments were excluded. Roughly uniform sequencing depth across donors was assumed in presence/absence analyses, although this assumption may not hold. Several of the top co-occurrence clusters appeared to be linked to parvovirus B19, influenza, CMV and Epstein-Barr virus, according to a later analysis. Because counts were too low, seventeen rarely observed V segments, including chromosome 9 orphons, were excluded from the earlier analysis of a few hundred of the donors. An association between a missense DCLRE1C variant and V-gene and J-gene trimming of TCR beta chains was found in a later genetic analysis and replicated in an independent cohort. A further reported finding was that TCR beta sequences accurately predicted the HLA-A and HLA-B alleles for most subjects in the first cohort. Specific HLA alleles were associated with some 15,000 TCR beta sequences at a false discovery rate of 0.05 in a later analysis. For the cohort, immune exposure information was limited to CMV serostatus. Most TCR sequences were observed very rarely across donors, whereas some public TCRs were present in many individuals. The classifier was reported to diagnose cytomegalovirus status with high specificity and sensitivity in both the original cohort and the validation cohort. In a later analysis, HLA-associated TCR beta chains were found to be more clonally expanded and to have lower generation probabilities than equally common non-associated chains. Strong co-occurrence of HLA alleles, especially DR and DQ, made assigning TCR associations to individual alleles difficult. Linkage disequilibrium might explain the correlated functional status among segregating V segments, but an unknown experimental factor could not be ruled out. In this cohort, only TCR beta chains were sequenced, and detectable features were limited by the absence of alpha or paired-chain data. An earlier analysis of approximately 500 of the donors showed that most TCR beta V segments appeared in productive rearrangements either about 90% or about 30% of the time, which broadly matched IMGT annotations. Because HLA typing was unavailable for some donors at each locus, only the typed subset was used in association tests. In vitro tests confirmed that three of the cytomegalovirus-associated TCR beta chains recognize cytomegalovirus antigens. According to a later genetic analysis, donors in an Asian-associated ancestry cluster had fewer N-insertions in productive TCRs than the approximately 670-donor mean.

Sequenced sample: PBMCs. The chain is assembled from TRBV7-9 and TRBJ2-7; the D gene is possibly TRBD1, with 6 bases matching. This receptor was taken from a man aged 25 to 40 in good health and CMV-seronegative. In nucleotides, the sequence is TGTGCCAGCAGTCCGACAGGTTTCCCTCGCGAGCAGTACTTC. It specifies CASSPTGFPREQYF.